This is a list of T cell receptor beta chains from one sample in a study of CD8 T cells in ankylosing spondylitis. MiXCR was run by TCRdb on the 5' RACE reads, yielding one entry per CDR3 protein. In the table there are roughly 700,000 distinct CDR3 sequences, under 20% of which are singletons. Specimen: blood, either unsorted or a sorted T cell fraction (not recorded which). These receptors were obtained from a male donor with ankylosing spondylitis. The CDR3 runs from the conserved cysteine through the conserved F or W. A D gene is named only where the DNA matches it firmly.

j_call,v_call,d_call,cdr3_aa
TRBJ2-7,TRBV27,-,CASSSRDLAYEQYF
TRBJ2-7,TRBV11-3,-,CASTYRGQGVYEQYF
TRBJ2-5,TRBV5-4,-,CASSLRDPKETQYF
TRBJ2-1,TRBV27,TRBD2,CASRVESGLAGGPGYNEQFF
TRBJ2-2,TRBV5-4,TRBD2,CASSSGNSGRTGELFF
TRBJ2-7,TRBV27,-,CASSHGTQSSYEQYF
TRBJ1-2,TRBV5-8,-,CAHSSTRAGEGYGYTF
TRBJ2-7,TRBV2,-,CASTRRPIGGGSEQYF
TRBJ2-4,TRBV9,-,CASSVGSRGDIQYF
TRBJ2-7,TRBV29-1,-,CSVGTDRYYEQYF
TRBJ2-5,TRBV5-1,-,CASSSPPTETQYF
TRBJ2-1,TRBV5-1,TRBD1,CASSSYRQGGTNEQFF
TRBJ2-7,TRBV3-1,-,CASSPWVGGDTYEQYF
TRBJ1-2,TRBV7-2,-,CASSFRAIGNYGYTF
TRBJ1-4,TRBV20-1,-,CSATGPANEKLFF
TRBJ2-5,TRBV12-3/TRBV12-4,TRBD2,CASSSGTSGSRRETQYF
TRBJ2-1,TRBV5-1,TRBD1,CASSLGQGNEQFF
TRBJ2-1,TRBV15,-,CATSRDWTLNYNEQFF
TRBJ2-4,TRBV20-1,TRBD2,CSARGLAGGVNIQYF
TRBJ2-3,TRBV2,-,CASLESRTSSHTDTQYF
TRBJ2-4,TRBV20-1,TRBD2,CSARDPLAGGPVQYF
TRBJ2-7,TRBV6-2/TRBV6-3,-,CASRVHRGSYEQYF
TRBJ2-7,TRBV12-3/TRBV12-4,-,CASSPWASDYEQYF
TRBJ2-5,TRBV4-1,-,CASSQWGKETQYF
TRBJ1-4,TRBV28,-,CASRTNEKLFF
TRBJ1-1,TRBV3-1,TRBD1,CASSQGWQGAREAFF
TRBJ2-7,TRBV27,-,CASSLYSGNEQYF
TRBJ2-1,TRBV2,TRBD2,CASRPLAGGHDEQFF
TRBJ2-7,TRBV5-1,TRBD1,CASSLGQGTLHEQYF
TRBJ1-5,TRBV19,-,CASSPPLNRVGNQPQHF
TRBJ1-4,TRBV6-2/TRBV6-3,TRBD1,CASRTSGTGAEKLFF
TRBJ2-1,TRBV24-1,-,CATSDQQGRGQFF
TRBJ2-2,TRBV13,-,CASSPLRTEVGELFF
TRBJ2-7,TRBV7-2,TRBD1,CASSLRQGFAYEQYF
TRBJ1-1,TRBV7-9,-,CASSSPPFRGTEAFF
TRBJ2-6,TRBV9,-,CASSVGGSGANVLTF
TRBJ2-2,TRBV29-1,-,CSVIFSGELFF
TRBJ2-1,TRBV3-1,TRBD2,CASRRTLAGMGNEQFF
TRBJ2-7,TRBV20-1,TRBD2,CSARGGGPRAGEQYF
TRBJ2-5,TRBV5-1,TRBD2,CASSLGTSGNQETQYF
TRBJ1-1,TRBV5-6,-,CASSSTGTLGTEAFF
TRBJ1-6,TRBV5-8,-,CASSLGDTISPLHF
TRBJ1-1,TRBV12-3/TRBV12-4,-,CASFKTRQTEAFF
TRBJ2-2,TRBV4-1,-,CASSQAGWGGSAGELFF
TRBJ2-2,TRBV27,-,CASSLPLKTGIPGELFF